This T cell receptor (beta chain) was recorded in a study of cytomegalovirus exposure and HLA in healthy donors. CDR3 length: 15 amino acids. Trimming pared 6 bases from V and 3 bases from J, leaving 17 bases between. Germline CDR1 is MRHNA and CDR2 is SNTAGT. 60 Vbeta and 13 Jbeta primers were used in PCR. The repertoire was sequenced with immunoSEQ multiplex PCR; TCRdb's copy has only in-frame clones and lacks some. The table includes about 69,000 clones, 76% detected once. The rearrangement links TRBV6-4 to TRBJ2-5; D might be TRBD2 (7 bases). Material: PBMCs. The sequence came from a young man in good health and CMV-seronegative. The CDR3 coding sequence is TGTGCCAGCAGGGTAGGGGGGGAGGTGGAAGAGACCCAGTACTTC. It is translated as CASRVGGEVEETQYF.